This is a list of T cell receptor beta chains from one sample in a study of OX40 agonist ivuxolimab in advanced cancers. The method was immunoSEQ multiplex PCR; TCRdb's version includes in-frame clones alone and lacks a portion of them. Of more than 80,000 clones in the sample, 90% were seen once. The sequencing here drew on CD4+ or CD8+ T cells sorted from blood, taken in a trial of the OX40 agonist ivuxolimab. The source of these receptors is an adult with an advanced solid tumor such as melanoma, head and neck, liver or kidney cancer. CDR3s include the opening cysteine and the closing phenylalanine or tryptophan. A D gene is named only where the DNA matches it firmly. A clone size is listed for some rows: how often the clone was seen (once, few, many), or a class if it is expanded.

abundance,d_gene,v_gene,j_gene,CDR3nt,CDR3aa
.,.,TRBV7-6,TRBJ1-1,TGTGCCAGCAGCTTAGGTTCTGGACAAAGGAACACTGAAGCTTTCTTT,CASSLGSGQRNTEAFF
.,.,TRBV6-5,TRBJ2-7,TGTGCCAGCAGTTACTCACAGGGAAGGTACGAGCAGTACTTC,CASSYSQGRYEQYF
.,.,TRBV6-5,TRBJ1-5,TGTGCCAGCTCCAGAGGGCAGGAGCCCCAGCATTTT,CASSRGQEPQHF
.,TRBD1,TRBV28,TRBJ2-1,TGTGCCAGCGGGAGACAGGGCTCCTACAATGAGCAGTTCTTC,CASGRQGSYNEQFF
.,.,TRBV7-2,TRBJ1-5,TGTGCCAGCAGCACTTTAGATCAGCCCCAGCATTTT,CASSTLDQPQHF
.,.,TRBV7-8,TRBJ2-5,TGTGCCAGCAGCTCCTCTGAGACCCAGTACTTC,CASSSSETQYF
few,.,TRBV28,TRBJ1-6,TGTGCCAGCAGTTTAGCGTCCCCGAGCCCCCTCCACTTT,CASSLASPSPLHF
.,.,TRBV21-1,TRBJ1-2,TGTGCCAGCAGCCTTCGACAGGGCGGCCTTGGCACCTTC,CASSLRQGGLGTF
once,.,TRBV7-2,TRBJ1-4,TGTGCCAGCAGCTTAAGGGAGGGTTCGAGGGAAAAACTGTTTTTT,CASSLREGSREKLFF
.,.,TRBV6-1,TRBJ1-2,TGTGCCAGCAGTGATTTTCGGTCCTTAGGAGGCTACACCTTC,CASSDFRSLGGYTF
.,.,TRBV18,TRBJ2-2,TGTGCCAGCTCACCACTAACCGGGGAGCTGTTTTTT,CASSPLTGELFF
.,TRBD1,TRBV5-8,TRBJ2-5,TGTGCCAGCAGCCCCGGACAGGTCCAAGAGACCCAGTACTTC,CASSPGQVQETQYF
.,TRBD1,TRBV6-5,TRBJ1-1,TGTGCCAGCAGGGGGGACAGGGGCACTGAAGCTTTCTTT,CASRGDRGTEAFF
.,TRBD1,TRBV4-1,TRBJ1-1,TGCGCCAGCAGCCAGGGTCGACAGGGAGAGAACACTGAAGCTTTCTTT,CASSQGRQGENTEAFF
.,.,TRBV10-1,TRBJ1-5,TGCGCCAGCAGTGCGGCACAAAATCAGCCCCAGCATTTT,CASSAAQNQPQHF
.,TRBD1,TRBV7-2,TRBJ1-2,TGTGCCAGCAGCTCCGCCCCAAGACAGGGAGATGGCTACACCTTC,CASSSAPRQGDGYTF
once,TRBD1,TRBV4-1,TRBJ1-5,TGCGCCAGCAGCCTAACAGGGGATCAGCCCCAGCATTTT,CASSLTGDQPQHF
few,.,TRBV6-1,TRBJ1-4,TGTGCCAGCAGTGACCAGATAGCAACTAATGAAAAACTGTTTTTT,CASSDQIATNEKLFF
.,TRBD1,TRBV27,TRBJ1-6,TGTGCCAGCACCAGATCCGGGACAGGGTCCTCATTCTATAATTCACCCCTCCACTTT,CASTRSGTGSSFYNSPLHF
.,.,TRBV6-5,TRBJ2-1,TGTGCCAGCAGTTATACCACAGGGATCTCCTACAATGAGCAGTTCTTC,CASSYTTGISYNEQFF
.,.,TRBV27,TRBJ1-2,TGTGCCAGCAGTTTGGGGGCTAACTATGGCTACACCTTC,CASSLGANYGYTF
.,.,TRBV6-1,TRBJ2-7,TGTGCCAGCCGGGACAACCTGATCTACGAGCAGTACTTC,CASRDNLIYEQYF
.,TRBD2,TRBV11-2,TRBJ2-6,TGTGCCAGCAGCCCAGGTTCGGGGGGGGCCTCCGGGGCCAACGTCCTGACTTTC,CASSPGSGGASGANVLTF
once,.,TRBV2,TRBJ2-7,TGTGCCAGCAGACTCAGTGAAGACGAGCAGTACTTC,CASRLSEDEQYF
.,.,TRBV6-1,TRBJ1-3,TGTGCCAGCAGTAGAGGGCGAAATGGAAACACCATATATTTT,CASSRGRNGNTIYF